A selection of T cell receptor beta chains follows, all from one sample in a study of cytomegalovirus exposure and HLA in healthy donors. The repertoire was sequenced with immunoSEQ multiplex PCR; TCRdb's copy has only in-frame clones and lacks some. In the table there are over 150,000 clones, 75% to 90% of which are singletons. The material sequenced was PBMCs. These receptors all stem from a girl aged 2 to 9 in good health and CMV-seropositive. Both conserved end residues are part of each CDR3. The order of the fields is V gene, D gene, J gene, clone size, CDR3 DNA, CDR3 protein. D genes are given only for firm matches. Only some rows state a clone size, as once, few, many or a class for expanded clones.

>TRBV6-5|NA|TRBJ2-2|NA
TGTGCCAGCAGTTACCAGGGGTACACCGGGGAGCTGTTTTTT
CASSYQGYTGELFF
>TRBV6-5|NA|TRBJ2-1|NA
TGTGCCAGCAGGTTCCGGGGTCTTACGACCACCACGTTCTTC
CASRFRGLTTTTFF
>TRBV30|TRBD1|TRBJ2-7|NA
TGTGCCTACGACACAGGGGGCTCCTACGAGCAGTACTTC
CAYDTGGSYEQYF
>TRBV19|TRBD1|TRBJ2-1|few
TGTGCCAGTAGTATCCCTCCCACTCGACAGGGTAACAATGAGCAGTTCTTC
CASSIPPTRQGNNEQFF
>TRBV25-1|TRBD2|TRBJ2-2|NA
TGTGCCAGCAGCCTGAAAGCGGGAGGGCCCACCGGGGAGCTGTTTTTT
CASSLKAGGPTGELFF
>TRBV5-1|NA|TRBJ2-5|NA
TGCGCCAGCAGCTTGGCCTTTCAAGAGACCCAGTACTTC
CASSLAFQETQYF
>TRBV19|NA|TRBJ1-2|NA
TGTGCCAGTAGTTGGAGGCCCACAGACTCTTTTCGTGGCTACACCTTC
CASSWRPTDSFRGYTF
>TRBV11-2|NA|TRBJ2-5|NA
TGTGCCAGCAGCCAGTTCGCACCGGGCCAAGAGACCCAGTACTTC
CASSQFAPGQETQYF
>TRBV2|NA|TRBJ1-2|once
TGTGCCACAGAGATCAGGGGATTAAACTATGGCTACACCTTC
CATEIRGLNYGYTF
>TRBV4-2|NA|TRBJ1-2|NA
TGTGCCAGCAGCCAAGATCCCAGGGATGAAGGCTACACCTTC
CASSQDPRDEGYTF